Listed below are T cell receptor beta chains from one sample, sequenced in a study of shared clonotypes between healthy human individuals. Using immunoSEQ multiplex PCR, the repertoire was profiled, and TCRdb retains in-frame clones only, with some absent. This sample has roughly 2 million clones, with roughly 95% found just once. The sample was naive CD8+ T cells sorted from blood. These receptor sequences come from a man aged 18 to 29 in good health. Both conserved end residues are part of each CDR3. The D gene is left open where the match is weak. Only part of the rows carry a size: once, few, many, or a class if the clone is expanded.

clone_size cdr3_length j_call d_call v_call cdr3_aa cdr3_nt
once 13 TRBJ2-7 NA TRBV6-5 CASSYTFSSEQYF TGTGCCAGCAGTTACACCTTTTCGAGTGAGCAGTACTTC
NA 14 TRBJ1-1 NA TRBV7-9 CASSPGIANTEAFF TGTGCCAGCAGCCCAGGAATAGCGAACACTGAAGCTTTCTTT
once 13 TRBJ1-2 NA TRBV27 CASSLSVNYGYTF TGTGCCAGCAGTTTATCGGTGAACTATGGCTACACCTTC
once 17 TRBJ2-2 NA TRBV6-1 CASSEASVIFNTGELFF TGTGCCAGCAGTGAAGCCTCCGTCATCTTCAACACCGGGGAGCTGTTTTTT
NA 15 TRBJ1-5 TRBD1 TRBV19 CATQGMTGGIQPQHF TGTGCCACCCAAGGAATGACAGGGGGCATCCAGCCCCAGCATTTT
NA 13 TRBJ2-2 TRBD2 TRBV10-3 CAISVSGGGELFF TGTGCCATCAGTGTGAGCGGGGGCGGGGAGCTGTTTTTT
once 13 TRBJ2-7 NA TRBV5-5 CASSLARFYEQYF TGTGCCAGCAGCTTGGCCCGTTTCTACGAGCAGTACTTC
NA 18 TRBJ2-5 NA TRBV28 CASSSLVNPGQAVGTQYF TGTGCCAGCAGTTCCCTCGTTAACCCCGGCCAGGCTGTGGGGACCCAGTACTTC
once 14 TRBJ1-1 NA TRBV5-5 CASSLLLMNTEAFF TGTGCCAGCAGCTTGCTGTTGATGAACACTGAAGCTTTCTTT
NA 11 TRBJ1-2 NA TRBV30 CACKDSSGYTF TGTGCCTGCAAAGACTCGAGTGGCTACACCTTC
NA 20 TRBJ2-7 NA TRBV21-1 CASSKVMWLAGGNFPYEQYF TGTGCCAGCAGCAAAGTAATGTGGTTAGCGGGGGGGAATTTCCCCTACGAGCAGTACTTC
NA 16 TRBJ2-7 TRBD1 TRBV7-6 CASSHKSRTGLYEQYF TGTGCCAGCAGCCATAAGAGTCGGACAGGGCTCTACGAGCAGTACTTC
NA 15 TRBJ2-7 NA TRBV13 CASSLGGMGAYEQYF TGTGCCAGCAGCTTAGGCGGGATGGGAGCGTACGAGCAGTACTTC
NA 15 TRBJ2-5 NA TRBV27 CASSPGEGSSETQYF TGTGCCAGCAGTCCGGGGGAAGGTTCGTCAGAGACCCAGTACTTC
NA 14 TRBJ1-1 NA TRBV4-1 CASSGGGGDTEAFF TGCGCCAGCAGCGGAGGGGGGGGAGACACTGAAGCTTTCTTT
NA 13 TRBJ2-7 TRBD1 TRBV27 CASSFWTGYEQYF TGTGCCAGCAGTTTCTGGACAGGGTACGAGCAGTACTTC
NA 13 TRBJ2-1 NA TRBV13 CASTSVRRNEQFF TGTGCCAGCACTAGCGTTAGGAGGAATGAGCAGTTCTTC
NA 16 TRBJ2-7 TRBD1 TRBV6-6 CASSPDRDSLSYEQYF TGTGCCAGCAGTCCCGACCGGGACAGCCTTTCCTACGAGCAGTACTTC
NA 13 TRBJ2-4 NA TRBV9 CASSDRTGNIQYF TGTGCCAGCAGCGACAGGACGGGGAATATTCAGTACTTC
NA 14 TRBJ2-1 TRBD2 TRBV30 CAWTRRGGYNEQFF TGTGCCTGGACTCGACGGGGGGGCTACAATGAGCAGTTCTTC
NA 14 TRBJ2-7 NA TRBV5-4 CASSLGPIYYEQYF TGTGCCAGCAGCTTGGGACCGATCTACTACGAGCAGTACTTC
NA 15 TRBJ2-2 TRBD2 TRBV27 CASSPGTSGVGELFF TGTGCCAGCAGTCCCGGGACTAGTGGCGTCGGGGAGCTGTTTTTT
NA 15 TRBJ2-5 TRBD1 TRBV6-5 CASNPGQGARGTQYF TGTGCCAGCAATCCAGGACAGGGGGCGCGAGGGACCCAGTACTTC
NA 12 TRBJ1-1 TRBD1 TRBV5-5 CASSSTGAEAFF TGTGCCAGCAGCTCGACAGGGGCTGAAGCTTTCTTT
NA 15 TRBJ2-3 TRBD2 TRBV30 CAWSVVAGLSDTQYF TGTGCCTGGAGTGTTGTAGCGGGGTTATCAGATACGCAGTATTTT
few 14 TRBJ2-5 TRBD2 TRBV6-1 CASTLEPGGETQYF TGTGCCAGCACCCTAGAACCGGGAGGAGAGACCCAGTACTTC
NA 15 TRBJ1-1 TRBD1 TRBV5-1 CASSPRQGMNTEAFF TGCGCCAGCAGCCCGAGACAGGGAATGAACACTGAAGCTTTCTTT
NA 11 TRBJ2-5 NA TRBV6-1 CASQGQETQYF TGTGCCAGCCAGGGACAAGAGACCCAGTACTTC
NA 15 TRBJ2-7 TRBD1 TRBV7-3 CASSLTARGPYEQYF TGTGCCAGCAGCTTAACAGCCAGGGGGCCCTACGAGCAGTACTTC